The 28 T cell receptor beta chains presented below share a single source sample, sequenced in a study of T cells in Graves' hyperthyroidism and ophthalmopathy. It was RNA transcripts that yielded the amplified TCR beta CDR3 regions. The HTBI primer set was used in a first-round RT-PCR of the TCR CDR3. TCRdb analysed the multiplex PCR reads with MiXCR anew, one entry per CDR3 protein. The sample records under 350,000 distinct CDR3 sequences, 15% to 20% being singletons. Specimen: blood. The receptors stem from a woman aged 55-70 years with Graves' ophthalmopathy.

This clonotype was found a few times. The CDR3 bases are TGTGCCAGTAGTAATGCACTAGCGGGACCCTATGAGCAGTTCTTC. It yields the protein CASSNALAGPYEQFF. The V call is TRBV19, the J call TRBJ2-1, with TRBD2 matching 10 bases. After removal of 4 bases from V and 8 bases from J, the junction contained 8 bases not matched to a gene. The germline CDR1 and CDR2 sequences are LNHDA and SQIVND (reference sequence). The CDR3 is 15 amino acids.

This clonotype appeared many times. CDR3 loop: CASSRAGSLETQYF. The CDR3 DNA is TGTGCCAGCAGCCGCGCAGGGTCTTTGGAGACCCAGTACTTC. The genes are TRBV7-2 and TRBJ2-5; D perhaps matches TRBD1 (5 bases). Germline V gives CDR1 SGHTA, CDR2 FQGNSA. Trimming left V 5 bases short and J 5 bases short, with 15 bases between. CDR3 size: 14 residues.

J is TRBJ2-5 and V is TRBV7-9; the match to TRBD1 covers 7 bases. The CDR3 length is 14 residues. Trimming at V came to 5 bases and at J to 3 bases, leaving 6 bases not matched to a gene. The germline V gene encodes CDR1 SEHNR and CDR2 FQNEAQ (reference sequence). The CDR3 loop is CASSAGTEKETQYF. Written as DNA, the CDR3 is TGTGCCAGCAGCGCCGGGACAGAGAAAGAGACCCAGTACTTC.

V is TRBV5-4 and J is TRBJ2-7, with 7 bases lining up with TRBD1. In germline, CDR1 is SGHNT, CDR2 YYREEE (reference sequence). The V and J ends lost 0 bases and 3 bases, in that order; junction bases with no gene match: 9. CDR3 size: 16 residues. The DNA for the CDR3 is TGTGCCAGCAGCTTGGATCTTATGGCAGGGGGCTACGAGCAGTACTTC. Its protein product is CASSLDLMAGGYEQYF.

This clonotype appeared a few times. V and J are TRBV5-1 and TRBJ2-5; D possibly uses TRBD1 or TRBD2 (5 bases each). V was shortened by 2 bases and J by 1 base, with 9 bases between the two germline ends. The CDR3 length is 14 residues. Germline-derived CDR1 and CDR2 are SGHRS and YFSETQ. The CDR3 loop reads CASSLGTIQETQYF. CDR3 in DNA: TGCGCCAGCAGCTTAGGGACCATCCAAGAGACCCAGTACTTC.

This clonotype was counted ten times or more. The gene calls are TRBV28 and TRBJ2-1; 11 bases align to TRBD1. Germline V CDR1 and CDR2: MDHEN, SYDVKM. CDR3 length: 15 residues. V shed 2 bases, J shed 8 bases, and the junction held 5 bases outside the gene matches. As DNA, the CDR3 is TGTGCCAGCAGTTTAACGGGACAGGGGGTGGATGAGCAGTTCTTC. Translation gives CASSLTGQGVDEQFF.

This chain joins TRBV19 and TRBJ1-6, with 10 bases matching TRBD1. The J segment lost 10 bases and the V segment lost 5 bases, leaving 8 bases of the junction unmatched. This CDR3 has 15 residues. CDR1 and CDR2 (germline): LNHDA, SQIVND (reference sequence). CDR3 nucleotide sequence: TGTGCCAGTAGTGCCTCCGGGACAGGGGAATCACCCCTCCACTTT. Its protein is CASSASGTGESPLHF.

The gene calls are TRBV13 and TRBJ2-3; 10 nucleotides line up with TRBD2. V was clipped by 5 bases and J by 3 bases; unmatched bases: 8. The CDR3 consists of 16 residues. CDR1 and CDR2 (germline): PRHDT, FYEKMQ (reference sequence). CDR3 DNA: TGTGCCAGCAGCACGGCTAGCGGGAGTCCGACAGATACGCAGTATTTT. Translation: CASSTASGSPTDTQYF.

This clonotype was recorded many times. The chain has TRBV20-1 and TRBJ2-2, with 12 bases that match TRBD1. This CDR3 contains 14 residues. Germline lookup yields CDR1 DFQATT and CDR2 SNEGSKA (reference sequence). The V gene end was trimmed by 6 bases and the J gene end by 5 bases; junction bases not matched to a gene: 4. The CDR3: CSAGTGGLTGELFF. CDR3 DNA sequence: TGCAGTGCAGGGACAGGGGGCTTGACCGGGGAGCTGTTTTTT.

This clonotype has ten or more counts. This chain connects TRBV3-1 to TRBJ1-2; 9 bases match TRBD1. Germline CDR1 and CDR2: LGHDT and YNNKEL (reference sequence). CDR3 length equals 15 residues. J was trimmed by 7 bases and V by 2 bases; bases with no gene match: 8. DNA of the CDR3: TGTGCCAGCAGCCAACCGGGACAGGGTATGTTTGGCTACACCTTC. This codes for CASSQPGQGMFGYTF. Full variable domain (rest looked up from reference TRBV3-1 and TRBJ1-2): DTAVSQTPKYLVTQMGNDKSIKCEQNLGHDTMYWYKQDSKKFLKIMFSYNNKELIINETVPNRFSPKSPDKAHLNLHINSLELGDSAVYFCASSQPGQGMFGYTFGSGTRLTVV.

The table lists this clonotype with a few counts. The chain uses TRBV7-9 and TRBJ2-2; the match to TRBD1 covers 7 bases. Per the germline V gene, CDR1 is SEHNR and CDR2 is FQNEAQ (reference sequence). The CDR3 length is 14 residues. V shed 4 bases, J shed 5 bases, and the junction held 4 bases outside the gene matches. CDR3 sequence reads: CASSSYRGTGELFF. The CDR3 nucleotides are TGTGCCAGCAGCTCCTACAGGGGAACCGGGGAGCTGTTTTTT.

This clonotype was seen more than once but under ten times. The rearrangement links TRBV6-2 or TRBV6-3 to TRBJ1-3; D unresolved. This CDR3 spans 14 amino acids. Looked up from germline, CDR1 is MNHEY and CDR2 is SVGEGT. The germline V and J ends were trimmed by 0 bases and 4 bases, with 7 bases remaining between them. CDR3 in DNA: TGTGCCAGCAGTTACTCGTCGGAAGGAAACACCATATATTTT. It yields the protein CASSYSSEGNTIYF.

This sequence joins TRBV3-1 and TRBJ1-2; 10 positions agree with TRBD1. Germline loops: CDR1 LGHDT, CDR2 YNNKEL (reference sequence). This CDR3 has 14 amino acids. Losses at the gene ends were 4 bases for V and 8 bases for J; bases not matched to a gene: 7. The CDR3 coding sequence is TGTGCCAGCAGCCCCCGACAGGGGGCTGGAGGCTACACCTTC. Protein: CASSPRQGAGGYTF.

The V call is TRBV9, the J call TRBJ2-5; TRBD2 aligns across 10 bases. J lost 4 bases, V lost 0 bases, and 3 bases had no gene match. There are 15 residues in the CDR3. Germline V gene lookup returns CDR1 SGDLS and CDR2 YYNGEE. DNA of the CDR3: TGTGCCAGCAGCGTAGGGACTAGCGGAAGAGAGACCCAGTACTTC. Translating it yields CASSVGTSGRETQYF.

This clonotype was detected ten times or more. J is TRBJ1-4 and V is TRBV29-1; D is ambiguous. V was shortened by 4 bases and J by 5 bases, with 11 bases between the two germline ends. Germline values: CDR1 SQVTM, CDR2 ANQGSEA. This CDR3 is built from 13 residues. The CDR3: CSVARAANEKLFF. CDR3 sequence (DNA): TGCAGCGTTGCGCGGGCAGCAAATGAAAAACTGTTTTTT.

This clonotype has only a few counts. The chain combines TRBV9 with TRBJ1-1, with a weak D call TRBD1 (6 bases). CDR1 is SGDLS, CDR2 YYNGEE, per germline. This CDR3 contains 14 residues. The V gene lost 1 base and the J gene lost 7 bases, with 14 bases spanning the gap. The DNA of the CDR3 is TGTGCCAGCAGCGTATCCAGGGGATCGGATGAAGCTTTCTTT. Translating it yields CASSVSRGSDEAFF.

Remarks on this clonotype: A much more abundant neighbour one base away suggests this may be a read error. This rearrangement joins TRBV9 to TRBJ1-2; TRBD1 aligns across 8 bases. The CDR3 sequence is 14 residues long. V lost 3 bases, J lost 6 bases, and 7 bases stayed unmatched. The germline V gene has CDR1 SGDLS and CDR2 YYNGEE. The CDR3 DNA follows: TGTGCCAGCAGCGCAAGACAGGGGTTAGATGGCTACACCTTC. The encoded protein is CASSARQGLDGYTF. The whole variable domain, remainder taken from reference TRBV9 and TRBJ1-2, is DSGVTQTPKHLITATGQRVTLRCSPRSGDLSVYWYQQSLDQGLQFLIQYYNGEERAKGNILERFSAQQFPDLHSELNLSSLELGDSALYFCASSARQGLDGYTFGSGTRLTVV.

A remark on this clonotype: This may arise from a read error, as a much more abundant clone is one base away. V usage is TRBV11-3 and J usage is TRBJ2-2; the match to TRBD2 covers 14 bases. The CDR3 extends over 16 amino acids. Germline CDR1 is SGHNT and CDR2 is YENEEA. The CDR3 region has the DNA TGTGCCAGCAGCGTGGGACTAGCGGGAGTCGTCGGGGAGCTGTCTTTT. It yields the protein CASSVGLAGVVGELSF.

Many counts were recorded for this clonotype. The chain joins TRBV7-3 to TRBJ2-7; a possible D gene is TRBD2 (5 bases). Germline V CDR1 and CDR2: SGHTA, FQGTGA. The germline V and J ends were trimmed by 4 bases and 0 bases, with 16 bases remaining between them. This CDR3 has 16 amino acids. CDR3 bases: TGTGCCAGCAGCTACGAGGGCCGCGCTAGCTCCTACGAGCAGTACTTC. Protein product: CASSYEGRASSYEQYF.

At least ten counts were recorded for this clonotype. This rearrangement joins TRBV20-1 to TRBJ1-4; D is undetermined. The CDR3 length is 11 residues. Germline lookup yields CDR1 DFQATT and CDR2 SNEGSKA (reference sequence). The germline V and J ends were trimmed by 7 bases and 5 bases, with 8 bases remaining between them. CDR3 residues: CSVRVNEKLFF. CDR3 sequence (DNA): TGCAGTGTAAGGGTGAATGAAAAACTGTTTTTT.

This clonotype was found many times. The rearrangement uses TRBV7-8 and TRBJ2-7, with D possibly matching TRBD1 (5 bases). This CDR3 has 14 residues. V lost 1 base and J lost 5, with 12 bases in between. In germline, CDR1 is SGHVS, CDR2 FQNEAQ. The CDR3 loop reads CASSLVAGNNEQYF. The DNA for the CDR3 is TGTGCCAGCAGCTTAGTGGCAGGGAATAACGAGCAGTACTTC.

This clonotype was observed a handful of times. J is TRBJ1-1 and V is TRBV5-4; no firm D call. Trimming cost V 0 bases and J 1 base, with 7 bases left between them. This CDR3 has 14 residues. Germline loops: CDR1 SGHNT, CDR2 YYREEE (reference sequence). CDR3 sequence reads: CASSLGITNTEAFF. The CDR3 DNA follows: TGTGCCAGCAGCTTGGGGATAACGAACACTGAAGCTTTCTTT.

This clonotype was seen a few times. The chain recombines TRBV19 with TRBJ1-2; 9 positions agree with TRBD1. This CDR3 has 15 residues. The J segment lost 4 bases and the V segment lost 5 bases, leaving 8 bases of the junction unmatched. In germline, CDR1 is LNHDA, CDR2 SQIVND (reference sequence). The CDR3 sequence is CASSGSGQGFYGYTF. The CDR3 coding sequence is TGTGCCAGTAGTGGCTCGGGACAGGGCTTCTATGGCTACACCTTC.

This clonotype was observed at least ten times. The CDR3 protein is CASSFRGGAEGKLFF. The CDR3 region has the DNA TGTGCCAGCAGCTTCAGGGGGGGCGCGGAAGGAAAACTGTTTTTT. The rearrangement uses TRBV7-2 and TRBJ1-4; 7 bases fit TRBD1. CDR3 length: 15 residues. In germline, CDR1 is SGHTA, CDR2 FQGNSA. The V segment lost 3 bases and the J segment 10 bases; nucleotides outside the gene matches: 11.

The chain links TRBV20-1 to TRBJ1-1; TRBD1 matches 7 bases. The J segment lost 8 bases and the V segment lost 1 base, leaving 7 bases of the junction unmatched. CDR1 is DFQATT, CDR2 SNEGSKA, per germline (reference sequence). The CDR3 contains 13 residues. Here the CDR3 DNA reads TGCAGTGCTAGAGGGGCAGGGGGGGGGGAAGCTTTCTTT. It is translated as CSARGAGGGEAFF.

This rearrangement joins TRBV2 to TRBJ2-4; unclear D gene. Germline loops: CDR1 SNHLY, CDR2 FYNNEI. Trimming took off 2 bases at V and 2 bases at J, with 16 bases between the two ends. The CDR3 covers 17 residues. Here the CDR3 reads CASSEYMVMGTKNIQYF. CDR3 bases: TGTGCCAGCAGTGAATACATGGTGATGGGAACCAAAAACATTCAGTACTTC.

This clonotype has ten or more counts. The chain combines TRBV6-2 or TRBV6-3 with TRBJ2-2; 7 nucleotides line up with TRBD2. CDR3 size: 14 residues. V shed 2 bases, J shed 6 bases, and the junction held 3 bases outside the gene matches. Germline loops: CDR1 MNHEY, CDR2 SVGEGT. In nucleotides, the CDR3 is TGTGCCAGCAGTTACGGACTAGGTGCCGGGGAGCTGTTTTTT. Translated, it gives CASSYGLGAGELFF.

This clonotype has just a few counts. No conserved phenylalanine or tryptophan ends this CDR3, so it is likely a read error. The V call is TRBV20-1, the J call TRBJ2-1, with D tentatively TRBD1 (6 bases). The V end was cut by 6 bases, the J end by 0 bases, with 15 bases between. Germline lookup yields CDR1 DFQATT and CDR2 SNEGSKA (reference sequence). There are 15 residues in the CDR3. This CDR3 is CSAVGGLSSYNEQFL. The CDR3 nucleotides are TGCAGTGCAGTTGGGGGCTTGAGCTCCTACAATGAGCAGTTCCTC.